Below, 19 T cell receptor beta chains from the same sample are listed, as sequenced in a study of blood T cell repertoires in COVID-19. Clones were read by immunoSEQ multiplex PCR, and TCRdb kept only the in-frame ones, dropping some. The sample has about 110,000 clones, approximately 80% seen once; the top ten hold roughly 13%. Sequencing was done on a sample of peripheral blood. Receptors originate from an older woman with acute or convalescent COVID-19.

This clone was counted once. V is TRBV28 and J is TRBJ1-2; tentative D call: TRBD1 (5 bases). Per germline, CDR1 MDHEN and CDR2 SYDVKM. Trimming took off 5 bases at V and 7 bases at J, with 14 bases between the two ends. The length of the CDR3 is 13 residues. The CDR3 is CASSPPGVGGYTF. The CDR3 nucleotides read TGTGCCAGCAGTCCCCCGGGGGTTGGTGGCTACACCTTC.

The genes are TRBV6-6 and TRBJ2-6; the match to TRBD1 covers 8 bases. With V trimmed by 6 bases and J by 1 base, 17 bases remained unmatched. The CDR3 contains 20 residues. In germline, CDR1 is MNHNY, CDR2 SVGAGI (reference sequence). The CDR3: CASSPPGGQGLRSGANVLTF. As DNA, the CDR3 is TGTGCCAGCAGCCCCCCAGGAGGACAGGGTCTTCGGTCTGGGGCCAACGTCCTGACTTTC.

This chain joins TRBV3-1 (or the pseudogene TRBV3-2) and TRBJ2-7; 14 bases are shared with TRBD2. V was pared by 5 bases and J by 4 bases, with 7 bases of the junction left unmatched. Germline lookup yields CDR1 LGHDT and CDR2 YNNKEL (reference sequence). The CDR3 spans 16 residues. CDR3 loop: CASSSRLAGGIYEQYF. Here the CDR3 DNA reads TGTGCCAGCAGCTCTCGACTAGCGGGGGGGATATACGAGCAGTACTTC.

V and J are TRBV5-1 and TRBJ2-1; 16 bases line up with TRBD2. The J segment lost 2 bases and the V segment lost 4 bases, leaving 9 bases of the junction unmatched. The CDR3 totals 19 residues. Germline V CDR1 and CDR2: SGHRS, YFSETQ. CDR3 bases: TGCGCCAGCAGCCGACCCCCCGGGACTAGCGGGGGGGCCTACAATGAGCAGTTCTTC. This sequence encodes CASSRPPGTSGGAYNEQFF.

The rearrangement joins TRBV5-4 to TRBJ2-7; 11 nucleotides align to TRBD2. Germline values: CDR1 SGHNT, CDR2 YYREEE (reference sequence). V shed 0 bases and J 7 bases; nucleotides not matched to a gene: 3. The CDR3 has 14 amino acids. The DNA of the CDR3 is TGTGCCAGCAGCTTGGCGGCTAGCGGGAGGGAGCAGTACTTC. Amino acid sequence: CASSLAASGREQYF.

V and J are TRBV5-1 and TRBJ2-1; 9 nucleotides line up with TRBD2. There are 16 residues in the CDR3. The germline V gene has CDR1 SGHRS and CDR2 YFSETQ. The V segment lost 0 bases and the J segment 7 bases; nucleotides outside the gene matches: 8. CDR3 residues: CASSLAPGGGANEQFF. The CDR3 region has the DNA TGCGCCAGCAGCTTGGCCCCTGGCGGGGGGGCGAATGAGCAGTTCTTC.

The V gene is TRBV4-2, the J gene TRBJ1-4; D possibly corresponds to TRBD1 (6 bases). V dropped 0 bases and J dropped 9 bases, with 14 bases sitting between them. Germline V gene lookup returns CDR1 LGHNA and CDR2 YNFKEQ. The CDR3 is 15 residues long. The CDR3 sequence is CASSQDGQGNQKLFF. Written as DNA, the CDR3 is TGTGCCAGCAGCCAAGATGGGCAGGGGAATCAAAAACTGTTTTTT.

This CDR3 reads CAISEGLGPDTQYF. As DNA, the CDR3 is TGTGCCATCAGTGAGGGGCTGGGGCCGGATACGCAGTATTTT. The chain links TRBV10-3 to TRBJ2-3, with D possibly matching TRBD1 (5 bases). CDR3 length equals 14 residues. V was clipped by 2 bases and J by 6 bases, with 12 bases between them. Germline assignment: CDR1 ENHRY and CDR2 SYGVKD.

The chain employs TRBV14 and TRBJ2-5; D possibly corresponds to TRBD2 (5 bases). V shed 2 bases and J shed 5 bases, with 15 bases lying between them. The CDR3 is 15 amino acids. The germline CDR1 and CDR2 sequences are SGHDN and FVKESK. The chain's CDR3 is CASSQLVGIGETQYF. CDR3 coding DNA: TGTGCCAGCAGCCAACTCGTCGGGATCGGGGAGACCCAGTACTTC.

The chain links TRBV5-4 to TRBJ1-2, with D maybe TRBD1 (6 bases). Trimming took off 2 bases at V and 6 bases at J, with 11 bases between the two ends. Per germline, CDR1 SGHNT and CDR2 YYREEE (reference sequence). CDR3 length: 13 amino acids. CDR3 residues: CASSFTSGDGYTF. The CDR3 bases are TGTGCCAGCAGCTTTACTTCAGGGGATGGCTACACCTTC.

V is TRBV7-9 and J is TRBJ2-5; possibly TRBD2 for D (6 bases). The CDR3 is 15 residues long. V dropped 4 bases and J dropped 0 bases, with 12 bases sitting between them. Germline values: CDR1 SEHNR, CDR2 FQNEAQ (reference sequence). The CDR3 DNA reads TGTGCCAGCAGCTCTTCCGGGAGCTACCAAGAGACCCAGTACTTC. Translated, it gives CASSSSGSYQETQYF.

The chain links TRBV27 to TRBJ2-3; TRBD2 matches at 15 bases. The CDR3 runs to 20 residues. Germline V gives CDR1 MNHEY, CDR2 SMNVEV (reference sequence). Trimming took 4 bases from V and 3 from J; bases not matched to a gene: 14. Written as DNA, the CDR3 is TGTGCCAGCAGTTCCCGGACTAGCGGGAGGGCCAAAGGGGGAACAGATACGCAGTATTTT. This codes for CASSSRTSGRAKGGTDTQYF.

The chain uses TRBV7-9 and TRBJ1-2, with 10 bases that match TRBD1. Per germline, CDR1 SEHNR and CDR2 FQNEAQ (reference sequence). V lost 8 bases and J lost 7; bases outside the gene matches: 16. This CDR3 has 16 amino acids. The CDR3, as DNA: TGTGCCAGCCGCCCGACCGGGACAGGGGATTCTGGTGGCTACACCTTC. The encoded protein is CASRPTGTGDSGGYTF.

V gene TRBV7-9 combines with J gene TRBJ2-1; 12 bases line up with TRBD2. With 4 bases clipped from V and 7 bases from J, the junction kept 5 bases outside the gene matches. Germline CDR1 and CDR2: SEHNR and FQNEAQ (reference sequence). This CDR3 spans 15 amino acids. CDR3 residues: CASSSSGRAGNEQFF. In DNA form, the CDR3 reads TGTGCCAGCAGCTCTAGCGGGAGGGCAGGAAATGAGCAGTTCTTC.

The chain carries TRBV12-3 or TRBV12-4 and TRBJ2-7, with no clear D. The CDR3 runs to 13 residues. Trimming removed 3 bases from V and 2 bases from J, with 8 bases in between. The CDR3 protein is CASSLARTYEQYF. In nucleotides, the CDR3 is TGTGCCAGCAGTTTGGCTAGAACCTACGAGCAGTACTTC.

V usage is TRBV11-2 and J usage is TRBJ2-5; D ambiguous. With 5 bases removed from V and 1 base from J, the gap between germline ends came to 11 bases. Germline V CDR1 and CDR2: SGHAT, FQNNGV. The CDR3 spans 14 residues. The CDR3 loop reads CASSATVSQETQYF. The CDR3 nucleotides are TGTGCCAGCAGCGCTACAGTATCCCAAGAGACCCAGTACTTC. Full variable domain (remainder filled in from reference TRBV11-2 and TRBJ2-5): EAGVAQSPRYKIIEKRQSVAFWCNPISGHATLYWYQQILGQGPKLLIQFQNNGVVDDSQLPKDRFSAERLKGVDSTLKIQPAKLEDSAVYLCASSATVSQETQYFGPGTRLLVL.

The rearrangement links TRBV6-5 to TRBJ2-4; no definite D call. The CDR3 spans 12 residues. The V gene lost 7 bases and the J gene lost 5 bases, with 9 bases spanning the gap. Per the germline V gene, CDR1 is MNHEY and CDR2 is SVGAGI. In DNA, the CDR3 is TGTGCCAGCACCGAGTTCGAAAACATTCAGTACTTC. Amino acids: CASTEFENIQYF.

This clone was detected only once. This rearrangement joins TRBV5-1 to TRBJ2-3; 7 bases match TRBD2. J lost 2 bases, V lost 3 bases, and 9 bases had no gene match. The CDR3 is 16 amino acids. The germline gives CDR1 SGHRS, CDR2 YFSETQ. CDR3 nucleotides: TGCGCCAGCAGCTCAGTAACTAGCGATGACACAGATACGCAGTATTTT. Translated, it gives CASSSVTSDDTDTQYF.

There are a few counts of this clone. The rearrangement joins TRBV10-3 to TRBJ1-2; maybe TRBD1 (6 bases). V dropped 2 bases and J dropped 4 bases, with 11 bases sitting between them. This CDR3 spans 14 amino acids. CDR1 and CDR2 from the germline V gene are ENHRY and SYGVKD. CDR3 residues: CAISEGGAVYGYTF. CDR3 DNA: TGTGCCATCAGTGAGGGGGGGGCAGTCTATGGCTACACCTTC.